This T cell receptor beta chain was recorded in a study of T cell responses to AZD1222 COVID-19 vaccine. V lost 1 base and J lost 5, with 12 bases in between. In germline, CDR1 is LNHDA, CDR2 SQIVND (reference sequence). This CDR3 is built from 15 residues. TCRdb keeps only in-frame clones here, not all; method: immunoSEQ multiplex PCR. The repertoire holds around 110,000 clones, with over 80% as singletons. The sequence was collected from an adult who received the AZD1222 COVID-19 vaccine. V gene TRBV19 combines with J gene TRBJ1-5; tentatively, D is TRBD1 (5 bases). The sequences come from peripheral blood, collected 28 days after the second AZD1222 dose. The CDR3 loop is CASSIGGILDQPQHF. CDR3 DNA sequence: TGTGCCAGTAGTATAGGGGGGATTCTCGATCAGCCCCAGCATTTT.